The entry below describes one T cell receptor (beta chain). Its specific antigen is unknown. No much larger clonotype is one base removed from it; base qualities were not supplied. The time point label corresponds to: about 4 weeks on oral tofacitinib. The intended sense of this specimen's treatment or condition label: oral pan-JAK inhibitor, 5-10 mg twice daily. Lesional scalp punch biopsies and peripheral blood were obtained from alopecia areata patients. PBMCs were isolated by density centrifugation and stained for CD3, CD4 and CD8, and CD4+ and CD8+ T cells were sorted on a FACSAria. The entry originates in a study of CD8+ T cells in alopecia areata (dated by TCRdb to the late 2010s). Concerning the study at large: The treated patients, all with moderate-to-severe alopecia areata, were enrolled in an open-label pilot trial of oral tofacitinib given at 5 to 10 mg twice daily. Patients received tofacitinib for 6 to 18 months and were then followed off drug for 6 months to check for delayed response and recurrence. The SALT score, which quantifies the percentage of affected scalp surface area, was used to measure disease severity in treated patients. To study T cell clonal expansion in alopecia areata, the researchers applied high-throughput TCRbeta sequencing to both the C3H/HeJ mouse model and human patients. Human TCRbeta sequencing covered scalp tissue and sorted CD4+ and CD8+ peripheral blood T cells from patchy and totalis/universalis alopecia areata patients and healthy controls. Tofacitinib-treated patients had biopsies at baseline and at 4 and 24 weeks of treatment, with a later scalp biopsy in several patients. Scalp clonality was compared across normal scalp (n=4), patchy alopecia areata scalp (n=8), and alopecia totalis/universalis scalp (n=8). RNA was extracted with the PAXgene miRNA kit for fixed scalp, the miRNeasy kit for PBMCs, and the RNeasy kit for mouse skin. TCRbeta CDR3 regions were amplified by immunoSEQ multiplex PCR with 35 Vbeta forward and 13 Jbeta reverse primers. Results and caveats for the whole study, not just this receptor: The treated cohort was small, with a single nonresponder, so links between baseline CD8+ expansion and response need larger studies. Scalp TCR repertoire analysis is complicated because resident alphabeta T cells in normal human skin are also sequenced, whereas mouse skin is dominated by gammadelta T cells. Tofacitinib significantly lowered scalp clonality and the number of expanded CD8+ clones among the top 100 scalp clones. Compared with normal scalp, lesional scalp had higher clonality and more expanded CD8+ clones, particularly in alopecia totalis/universalis, a pattern that suggests antigenic drive. During tofacitinib treatment, many expanded lesional clones remained in scalp and blood, and this persistence may partly explain relapse after treatment is stopped. Shared TCR sequences between patients were less evident than in mice, which may be partly attributable to HLA diversity in the patient population.

V loses 2 bases, J loses 6 bases, and the germline ends lie 24 bases apart. The CDR3 spans 18 residues, from the cysteine through the phenylalanine. Just the 54-base CDR3 DNA is kept, in frame starting at base 1. According to the germline V gene (reference sequence), CDR1 reads WNHNN and CDR2 reads SYGVQD. Library preparation employed the immunoSEQ multiplex PCR assay. To provide template for TCR sequencing, every sample had RNA extracted and reverse transcribed into cDNA. First-strand cDNA was synthesized with SuperScript III using a 2:1 mix of oligo-dT and random hexamers. Amplification bias was assessed with a synthetic immune receptor repertoire, and residual bias was removed computationally. In the original analysis: Raw reads were preprocessed to remove errors, and CDR3 was defined by IMGT conventions from the conserved cysteine to phenylalanine. Clonality was computed as 1 minus the Shannon entropy, with the entropy normalized by log2 of the number of productive unique TCRs. Scalp TCRbeta sequences were cross-referenced with sorted blood CD4 and CD8 repertoires so that the CD4 or CD8 identity of scalp clones could be inferred. As stored in TCRdb, this immuneACCESS dataset retains in-frame rearrangements with V and J assigned. A fraction of the clones does not appear; measured against another copy, unresolved V genes explain less than half of the discrepancy, and the remainder lacks a known reason. For V, J and clone size, that table is used; D and trimming come from the DNA. The sample has over 100,000 clones on record, 53% of them singletons. Together, the top ten hold around 0.46% of the sample.

Sequencing was performed on CD4+ T cells sorted from blood, taken at week 4, from a patient treated with tofacitinib. The chain couples TRBV10-1 to TRBJ2-3, with a weak D call of TRBD1 (6 bases match). The TCR sequence derives from a human donor with alopecia areata. The CDR3 sequence is CASSEGPPKQGVLDTQYF. The DNA reads TGCGCCAGCAGTGAGGGCCCCCCGAAACAGGGAGTATTGGATACGCAGTATTTT.